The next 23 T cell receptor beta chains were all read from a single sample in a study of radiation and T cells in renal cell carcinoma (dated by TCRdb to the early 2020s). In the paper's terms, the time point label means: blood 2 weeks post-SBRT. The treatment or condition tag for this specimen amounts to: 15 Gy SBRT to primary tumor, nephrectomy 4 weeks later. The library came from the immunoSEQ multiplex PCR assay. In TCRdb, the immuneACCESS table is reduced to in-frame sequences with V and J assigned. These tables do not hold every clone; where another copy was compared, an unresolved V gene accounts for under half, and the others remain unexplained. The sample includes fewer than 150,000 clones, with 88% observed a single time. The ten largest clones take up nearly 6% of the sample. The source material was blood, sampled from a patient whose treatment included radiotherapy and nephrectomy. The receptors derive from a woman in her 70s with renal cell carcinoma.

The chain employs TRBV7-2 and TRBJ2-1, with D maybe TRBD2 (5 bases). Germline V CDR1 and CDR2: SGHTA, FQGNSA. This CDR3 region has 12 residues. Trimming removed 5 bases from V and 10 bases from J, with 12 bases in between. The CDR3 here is CASSQAAAEQFF. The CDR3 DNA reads TGTGCCAGCAGCCAAGCGGCAGCCGAGCAGTTCTTC.

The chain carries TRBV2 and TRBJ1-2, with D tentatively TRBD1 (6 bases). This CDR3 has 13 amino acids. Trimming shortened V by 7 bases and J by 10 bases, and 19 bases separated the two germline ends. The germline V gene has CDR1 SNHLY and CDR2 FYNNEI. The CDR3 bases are TGTGCCAGCACCAATAACAGGGATGATGACTACACCTTC. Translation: CASTNNRDDDYTF.

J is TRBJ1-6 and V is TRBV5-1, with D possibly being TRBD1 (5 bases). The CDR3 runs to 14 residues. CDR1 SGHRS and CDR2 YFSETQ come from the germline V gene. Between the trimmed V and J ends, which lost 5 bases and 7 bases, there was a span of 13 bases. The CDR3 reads CASRAGTENSPLHF. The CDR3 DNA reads TGCGCCAGCAGAGCCGGGACGGAAAATTCACCCCTCCACTTT.

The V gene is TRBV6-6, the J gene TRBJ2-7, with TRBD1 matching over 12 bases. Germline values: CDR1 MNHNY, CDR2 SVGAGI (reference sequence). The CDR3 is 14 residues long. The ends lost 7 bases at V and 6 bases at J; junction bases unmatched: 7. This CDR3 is CASKGTGGNGEQYF. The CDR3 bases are TGTGCCAGCAAGGGGACAGGGGGCAATGGCGAGCAGTACTTC.

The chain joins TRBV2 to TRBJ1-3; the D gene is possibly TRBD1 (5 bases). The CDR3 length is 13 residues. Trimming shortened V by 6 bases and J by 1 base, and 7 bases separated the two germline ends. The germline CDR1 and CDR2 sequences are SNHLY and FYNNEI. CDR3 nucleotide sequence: TGTGCCAGCAGAGGGGATTCTGGAAACACCATATATTTT. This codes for CASRGDSGNTIYF.

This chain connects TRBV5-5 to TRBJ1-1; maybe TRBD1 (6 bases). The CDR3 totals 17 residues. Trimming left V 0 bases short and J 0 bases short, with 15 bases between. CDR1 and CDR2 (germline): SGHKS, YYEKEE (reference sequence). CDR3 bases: TGTGCCAGCAGCTTGGAACGACAGGTACCTTTGAACACTGAAGCTTTCTTT. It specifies CASSLERQVPLNTEAFF. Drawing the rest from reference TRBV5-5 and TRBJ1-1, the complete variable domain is DAGVTQSPTHLIKTRGQQVTLRCSPISGHKSVSWYQQVLGQGPQFIFQYYEKEERGRGNFPDRFSARQFPNYSSELNVNALLLGDSALYLCASSLERQVPLNTEAFFGQGTRLTVV.

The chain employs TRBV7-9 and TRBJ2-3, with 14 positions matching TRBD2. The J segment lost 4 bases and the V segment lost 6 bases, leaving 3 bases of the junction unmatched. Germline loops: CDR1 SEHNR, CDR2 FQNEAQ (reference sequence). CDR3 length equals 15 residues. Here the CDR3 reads CASRPGLAGADTQYF. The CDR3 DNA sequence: TGTGCCAGCAGACCGGGACTAGCGGGGGCAGATACGCAGTATTTT.

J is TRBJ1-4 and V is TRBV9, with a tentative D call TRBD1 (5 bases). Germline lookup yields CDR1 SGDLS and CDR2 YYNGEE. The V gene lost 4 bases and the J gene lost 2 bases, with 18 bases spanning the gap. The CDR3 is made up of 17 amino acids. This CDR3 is CASSSRGARATNEKLFF. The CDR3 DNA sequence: TGTGCCAGCAGCTCGAGGGGCGCTAGGGCGACTAATGAAAAACTGTTTTTT.

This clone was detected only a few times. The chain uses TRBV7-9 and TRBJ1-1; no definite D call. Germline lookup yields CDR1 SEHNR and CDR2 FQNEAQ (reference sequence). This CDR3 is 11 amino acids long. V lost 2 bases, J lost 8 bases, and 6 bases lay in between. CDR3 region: CASSLRREAFF. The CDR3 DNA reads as TGTGCCAGCAGCTTAAGACGGGAAGCTTTCTTT.

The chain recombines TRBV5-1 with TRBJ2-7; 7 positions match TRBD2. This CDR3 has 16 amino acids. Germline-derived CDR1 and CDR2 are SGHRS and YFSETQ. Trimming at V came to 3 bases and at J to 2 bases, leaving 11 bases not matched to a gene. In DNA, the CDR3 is TGCGCCAGCAGCTCGACTGGGTGGGCGGGGGCCTACGAGCAGTACTTC. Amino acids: CASSSTGWAGAYEQYF.

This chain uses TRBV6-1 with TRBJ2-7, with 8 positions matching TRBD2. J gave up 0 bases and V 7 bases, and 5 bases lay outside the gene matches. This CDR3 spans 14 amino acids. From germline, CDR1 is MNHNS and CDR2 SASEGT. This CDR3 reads CASIKRGSSYEQYF. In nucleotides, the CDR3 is TGTGCCAGCATTAAGCGGGGGTCCTCCTACGAGCAGTACTTC.

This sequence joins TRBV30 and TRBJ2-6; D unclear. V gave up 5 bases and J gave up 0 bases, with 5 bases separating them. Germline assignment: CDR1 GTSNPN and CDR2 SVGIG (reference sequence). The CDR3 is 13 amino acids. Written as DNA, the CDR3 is TGTGCCTGGCGGAGCTCTGGGGCCAACGTCCTGACTTTC. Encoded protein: CAWRSSGANVLTF.

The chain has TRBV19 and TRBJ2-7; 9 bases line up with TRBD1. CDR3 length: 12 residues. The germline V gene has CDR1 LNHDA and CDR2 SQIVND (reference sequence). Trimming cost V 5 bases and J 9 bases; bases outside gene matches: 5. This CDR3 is CASSPTGGMQYF. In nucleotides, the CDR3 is TGTGCCAGTAGTCCTACAGGGGGCATGCAGTACTTC.

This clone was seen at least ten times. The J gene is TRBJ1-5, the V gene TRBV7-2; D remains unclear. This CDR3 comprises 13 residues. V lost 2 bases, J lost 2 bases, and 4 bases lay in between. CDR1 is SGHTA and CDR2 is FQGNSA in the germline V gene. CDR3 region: CASSLKGNQPQHF. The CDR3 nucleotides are TGTGCCAGCAGCTTAAAGGGCAATCAGCCCCAGCATTTT. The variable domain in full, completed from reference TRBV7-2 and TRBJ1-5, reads GAGVSQSPSNKVTEKGKDVELRCDPISGHTALYWYRQSLGQGLEFLIYFQGNSAPDKSGLPSDRFSAERTGGSVSTLTIQRTQQEDSAVYLCASSLKGNQPQHFGDGTRLSIL.

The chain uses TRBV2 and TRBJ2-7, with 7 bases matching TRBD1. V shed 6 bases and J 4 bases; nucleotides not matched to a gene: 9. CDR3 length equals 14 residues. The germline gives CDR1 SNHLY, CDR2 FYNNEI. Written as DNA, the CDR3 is TGTGCCAGCAGCAAGGGACAGAAACAATACGAGCAGTACTTC. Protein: CASSKGQKQYEQYF.

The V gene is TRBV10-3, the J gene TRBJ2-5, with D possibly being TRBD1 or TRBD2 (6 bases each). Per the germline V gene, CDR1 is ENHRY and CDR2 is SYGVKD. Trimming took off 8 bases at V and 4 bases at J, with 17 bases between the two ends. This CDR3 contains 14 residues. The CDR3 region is CAIAGSGQSETQYF. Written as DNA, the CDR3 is TGTGCCATCGCGGGGAGTGGACAGTCAGAGACCCAGTACTTC.

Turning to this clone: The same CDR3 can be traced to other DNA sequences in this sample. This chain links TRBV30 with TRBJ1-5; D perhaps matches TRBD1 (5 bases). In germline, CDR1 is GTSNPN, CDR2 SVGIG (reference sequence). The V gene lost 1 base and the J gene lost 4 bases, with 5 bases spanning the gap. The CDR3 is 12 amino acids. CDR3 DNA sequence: TGTGCCTGGAGTGGGGGGAATCAGCCCCAGCATTTT. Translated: CAWSGGNQPQHF. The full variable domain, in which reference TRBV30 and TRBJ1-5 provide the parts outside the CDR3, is SQTIHQWPATLVQPVGSPLSLECTVEGTSNPNLYWYRQAAGRGLQLLFYSVGIGQISSEVPQNLSASRPQDRQFILSSKKLLLSDSGFYLCAWSGGNQPQHFGDGTRLSIL.

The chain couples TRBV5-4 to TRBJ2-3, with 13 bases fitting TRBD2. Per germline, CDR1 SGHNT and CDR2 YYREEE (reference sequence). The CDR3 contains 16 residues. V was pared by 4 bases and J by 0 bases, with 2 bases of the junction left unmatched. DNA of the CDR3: TGTGCCAGCAGCCTACTAGCGGGGGGGAGCACAGATACGCAGTATTTT. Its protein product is CASSLLAGGSTDTQYF.

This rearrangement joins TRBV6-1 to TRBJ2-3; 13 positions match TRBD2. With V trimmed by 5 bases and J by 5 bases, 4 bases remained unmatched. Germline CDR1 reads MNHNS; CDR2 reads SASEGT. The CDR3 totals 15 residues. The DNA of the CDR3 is TGTGCCAGCAGTATACTAGCGGGGGGGCAAGATACGCAGTATTTT. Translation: CASSILAGGQDTQYF.

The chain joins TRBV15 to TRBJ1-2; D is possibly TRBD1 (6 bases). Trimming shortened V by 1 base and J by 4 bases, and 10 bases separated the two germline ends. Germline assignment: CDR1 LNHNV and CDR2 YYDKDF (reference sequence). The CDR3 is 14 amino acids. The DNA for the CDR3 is TGTGCCACCAGCAGAGGGACAGCTTTCTATGGCTACACCTTC. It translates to CATSRGTAFYGYTF.

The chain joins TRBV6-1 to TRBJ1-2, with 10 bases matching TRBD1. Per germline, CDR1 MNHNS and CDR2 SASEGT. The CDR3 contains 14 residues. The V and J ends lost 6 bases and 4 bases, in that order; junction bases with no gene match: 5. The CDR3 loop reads CASRPTGGSYGYTF. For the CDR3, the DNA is TGTGCCAGCAGACCGACAGGGGGCTCCTATGGCTACACCTTC.

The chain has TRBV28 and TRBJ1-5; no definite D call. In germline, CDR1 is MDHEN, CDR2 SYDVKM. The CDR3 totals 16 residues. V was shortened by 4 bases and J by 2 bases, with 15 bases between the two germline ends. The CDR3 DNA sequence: TGTGCCAGCAGTTCGCGGGAATTTGCCGGCAATCAGCCCCAGCATTTT. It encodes CASSSREFAGNQPQHF.

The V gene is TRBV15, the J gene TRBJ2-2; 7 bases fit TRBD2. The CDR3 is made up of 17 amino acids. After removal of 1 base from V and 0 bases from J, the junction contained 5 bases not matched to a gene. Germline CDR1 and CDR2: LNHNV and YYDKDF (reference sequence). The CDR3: CATSRVSGATNTGELFF. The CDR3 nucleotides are TGTGCCACCAGCAGAGTAAGCGGGGCGACGAACACCGGGGAGCTGTTTTTT.